This record concerns one T cell receptor (beta chain) sequence. Its antigen is currently not known. One base away there is no much larger clone; base qualities are not given. The data were taken from a study of T-cell memory formation after mild COVID-19 (TCRdb year 2021). With respect to the entire study: TCR sequence clusters from the two donors were found to be largely donor specific. In a couple of donors, T-cell clones that expanded and contracted after mild COVID-19 were tracked by sequencing TCRalpha and TCRbeta repertoires over time. The cohort comprised two young, previously healthy adult volunteers, one female and one male. Overall study outcomes, separate from this receptor: Some responding clones were found in pre-infection memory, which suggests that pre-existing cross-reactive memory T cells took part in the SARS-CoV-2 response. SARS-CoV-2 specificity of the second-wave clones peaking on day 37 was not confirmed. From day 15 to 85, contracting clones showed balanced CD4/CD8 phenotypes, whereas a second wave of clones that expanded from day 15 to 37 leaned towards CD4+. The study included only a couple of mild cases, and larger cohorts that include severe cases with pre-infection samples were judged to be necessary. Contracting CD4+ clones appeared mostly in the CM and EM memory subsets, whereas CD8+ clones were enriched in EMRA.

Reads for this sample came from an Illumina NovaSeq 6000. TCRalpha and TCRbeta cDNA libraries were constructed by 5'RACE with constant-segment primers, with sample barcodes and unique molecular identifiers being introduced. Trizol reagent was used to extract RNA from every sample. Libraries were amplified in two PCR steps, with a second sample barcode and Illumina TruSeq adapters added in the second step. Sequencing of the libraries was done on an Illumina NovaSeq, producing 2 x 150 bp paired-end reads. Regarding the original processing steps: The reads were demultiplexed and collapsed into UMI-guided consensus sequences using migec v1.2.7. Using mixcr v2.1.11, the UMI consensuses were aligned to TRA and TRB V and J templates and assembled into clonotypes. Clonotypes were classified as expanded or contracted when called significant by both edgeR and NoisET, with noise models trained on biological replicates. For edgeR calls, a false discovery rate-adjusted p below 0.01 and a log2 fold-change threshold of 1 were applied. PCA with hierarchical clustering of max-normalized trajectories of the 1000 most abundant clonotypes was used as exploratory dynamics analysis. Each responding clone was given a CD4 or CD8 phenotype based on the CD4+ and CD8+ repertoires, which had been sequenced separately. TCRdb ran its own pipeline on the public reads, namely fastp trimming at Q25 and MiXCR clone calling, and kept in-frame beta chains. CDR3 protein duplicates are merged, each entry listing the most common genes and DNA. TCRdb, rather than the study authors, made the V and J calls. For this sample there are almost 350,000 distinct CDR3 sequences; 20% to 25% appear just once. The ten largest clones add up to 21% of the sample.

Germline trimming: 3 bases from V, 8 bases from J; junction bases outside gene matches: 9. Sequences LGHNA (CDR1) and YNFKEQ (CDR2) are obtained from the germline V gene. Its CDR3 holds 17 amino acids, cysteine through phenylalanine. The kept DNA is CDR3 alone, 51 bases in frame from the first base. Ficoll-Paque density gradient centrifugation was used to isolate PBMCs. The clonotype was recovered from a man aged 18 to 35 who had mild COVID-19 (a few samples of this study predate the infection). The sample titles of this study are shuffled in the database, so cell type and time point are left out; the donor was told from shared clones. The sequenced sample was PBMCs or a T cell subset sorted from them (not recorded which). The chain employs TRBV4-2 and TRBJ2-1, with 14 middle bases fitting TRBD2. The nucleotide sequence is TGTGCCAGCAGCCACCGAGAGACTAGCGGGGGGGCCTATGAGCAGTTCTTC. Translated, it gives CASSHRETSGGAYEQFF.